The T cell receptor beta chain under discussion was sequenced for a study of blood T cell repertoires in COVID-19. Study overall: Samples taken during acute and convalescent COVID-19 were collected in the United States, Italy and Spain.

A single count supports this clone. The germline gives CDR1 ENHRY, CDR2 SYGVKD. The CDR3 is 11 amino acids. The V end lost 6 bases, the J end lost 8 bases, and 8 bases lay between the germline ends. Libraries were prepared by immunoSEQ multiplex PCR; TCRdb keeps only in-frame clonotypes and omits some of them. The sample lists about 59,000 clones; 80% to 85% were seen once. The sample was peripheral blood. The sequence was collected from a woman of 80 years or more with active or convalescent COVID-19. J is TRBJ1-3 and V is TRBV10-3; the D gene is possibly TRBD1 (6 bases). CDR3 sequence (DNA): TGTGCCATCAGGACAGGAGACACCATATATTTT. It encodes CAIRTGDTIYF.